This T cell receptor beta chain was documented in a study of cytomegalovirus exposure and HLA in healthy donors. It was with 60 Vbeta and 13 Jbeta primers that the PCR ran. The data were produced by immunoSEQ multiplex PCR, yet TCRdb's version contains in-frame clones alone and is incomplete. The table shows about 160,000 clones, with under 80% occurring only once. Note on this clone: Its matching antigen is unknown.

Whole-study findings and limits: Another analysis was done later, and it associated approximately 18,000 TCR beta sequences with HLA alleles at 0.05 false discovery rate.

Germline CDR1 is SGHAT and CDR2 is FQNNGV. V was clipped by 1 base and J by 4 bases, with 7 bases between them. The CDR3 covers 13 residues. The receptor was isolated from a man aged 35 to 55 in good health and CMV-seronegative. What was sequenced was PBMCs. The genes are TRBV11-2 and TRBJ2-5, with D possibly TRBD1 on 5 matching bases. Written as DNA, the CDR3 is TGTGCCAGCAGCTTAGTAGGGGTAGAGACCCAGTACTTC. This translates into CASSLVGVETQYF.